A single T cell receptor (beta chain) is shown here with its context. Enrolled during active infection, Seattle patients were then followed longitudinally. The data stem from a study of blood T cell repertoires in COVID-19. Study-level information: Specimens from acute and convalescent COVID-19 originated in the United States, Italy and Spain.

Original processing notes: Using reference gene primer amplification, nucleated cell counts were estimated. The repertoire was sequenced with immunoSEQ multiplex PCR; TCRdb's copy has only in-frame clones and lacks some. The V and J calls and clone size were taken over from that table, and D and trimming were inferred from the DNA. The table lists about 68,000 clones, around 90% of them singletons. The CDR3 covers 14 residues. Germline-derived CDR1 and CDR2 are SEHNR and FQNEAQ (reference sequence). V trimming: 5 bases; J trimming: 3 bases; junction bases outside the gene matches: 6. This chain connects TRBV7-9 to TRBJ2-7, with TRBD1 identical over 8 bases. The TCR was taken from a man aged 50 to 60 with COVID-19, enrolled during active disease. The specimen was peripheral blood. For the CDR3, the DNA is TGTGCCAGCAGCCCGACGACAGGGGTCTACGAGCAGTACTTC. This translates into CASSPTTGVYEQYF.